This T cell receptor (beta chain) was documented in a study of blood T cells in healthy people across ages. Study outcomes and limitations: No one knew whether donors had CMV, which possibly confounded expanded clonotype changes.

Of note for this clonotype: Its antigen remains unidentified.

Sample-barcoded 5' priming and a J-beta primer mix drove a second PCR of 7 to 11 cycles. Every cDNA molecule carried a tag from a template-switch adaptor bearing 12 random nucleotides. MiXCR, applied by TCRdb to the 5' RACE reads, yields one record per CDR3 protein. The table records nearly 1 million distinct CDR3 sequences, roughly 51% of them present only once. This CDR3 region has 16 residues. Trimming pared 5 bases from V and 8 bases from J, leaving 21 bases between. The germline V gene has CDR1 SGHAT and CDR2 FQNNGV. The clonotype comes from a woman aged 55-69 years in good health. What was sequenced was blood. This chain uses TRBV11-2 with TRBJ1-4; the D is unclear. The CDR3 spells CASSRNLLGRSEKLFF. The CDR3 nucleotides are TGTGCCAGCAGCCGAAATCTCCTGGGGAGATCGGAAAAACTGTTTTTT.